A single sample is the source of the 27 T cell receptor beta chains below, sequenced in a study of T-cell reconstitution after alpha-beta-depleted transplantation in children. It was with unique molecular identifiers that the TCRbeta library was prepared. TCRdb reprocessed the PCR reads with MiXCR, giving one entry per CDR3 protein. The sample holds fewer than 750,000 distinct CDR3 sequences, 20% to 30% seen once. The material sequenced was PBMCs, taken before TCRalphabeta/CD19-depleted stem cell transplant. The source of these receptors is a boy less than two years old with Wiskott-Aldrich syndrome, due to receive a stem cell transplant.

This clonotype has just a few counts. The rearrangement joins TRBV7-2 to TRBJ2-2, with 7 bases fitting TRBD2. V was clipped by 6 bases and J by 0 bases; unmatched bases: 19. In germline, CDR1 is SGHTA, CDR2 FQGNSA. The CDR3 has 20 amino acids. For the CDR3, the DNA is TGTGCCAGCAGACCGAGCGGTAGCGGGTGGCGGTTAGCGAACACCGGGGAGCTGTTTTTT. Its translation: CASRPSGSGWRLANTGELFF.

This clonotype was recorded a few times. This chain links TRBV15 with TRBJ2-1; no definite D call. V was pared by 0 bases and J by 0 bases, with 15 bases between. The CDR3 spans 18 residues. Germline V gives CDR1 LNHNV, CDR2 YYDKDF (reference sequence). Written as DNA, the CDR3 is TGTGCCACCAGCAGAGATGGTGCAAGGTCTGCCTCCTACAATGAGCAGTTCTTC. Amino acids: CATSRDGARSASYNEQFF.

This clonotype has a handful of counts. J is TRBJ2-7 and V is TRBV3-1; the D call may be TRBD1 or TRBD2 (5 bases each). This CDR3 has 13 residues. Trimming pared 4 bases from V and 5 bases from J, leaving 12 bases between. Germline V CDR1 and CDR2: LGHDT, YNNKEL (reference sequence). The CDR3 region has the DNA TGTGCCAGCAGCCTCAGGGACCGGAACGAGCAGTACTTC. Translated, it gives CASSLRDRNEQYF.

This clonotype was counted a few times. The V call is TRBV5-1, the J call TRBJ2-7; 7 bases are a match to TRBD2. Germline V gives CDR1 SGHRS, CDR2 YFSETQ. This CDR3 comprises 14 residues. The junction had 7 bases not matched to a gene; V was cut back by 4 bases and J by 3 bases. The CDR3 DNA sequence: TGCGCCAGCAGCCTCGCGGGAGTGGACTACGAGCAGTACTTC. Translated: CASSLAGVDYEQYF.

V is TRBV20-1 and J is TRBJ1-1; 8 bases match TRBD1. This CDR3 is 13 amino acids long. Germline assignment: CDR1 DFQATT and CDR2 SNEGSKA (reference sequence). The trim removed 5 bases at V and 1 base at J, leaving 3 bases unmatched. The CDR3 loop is CSAGDRRNTEAFF. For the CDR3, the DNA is TGCAGTGCTGGGGACAGGCGGAACACTGAAGCTTTCTTT.

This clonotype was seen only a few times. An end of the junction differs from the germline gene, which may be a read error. The CDR3 protein is CASSRSIPGQDDF. The CDR3 nucleotides are TGTGCCAGCAGCAGAAGTATCCCGGGACAGGATGATTTT. The rearrangement joins TRBV5-5 to TRBJ1-3, with 8 bases fitting TRBD1. CDR1 is SGHKS and CDR2 is YYEKEE in the germline V gene (reference sequence). The CDR3 runs 13 residues.

CDR3 coding DNA: TGTGCCACCAGTGATTCACAGGTTCGCTACGAGCAGTACTTC. Translating gives CATSDSQVRYEQYF. The V gene is TRBV24-1, the J gene TRBJ2-7; maybe TRBD1 (5 bases). This CDR3 comprises 14 residues. CDR1 is KGHDR and CDR2 is SFDVKD in the germline V gene. V lost 2 bases, J lost 3 bases, and 10 bases lay in between.

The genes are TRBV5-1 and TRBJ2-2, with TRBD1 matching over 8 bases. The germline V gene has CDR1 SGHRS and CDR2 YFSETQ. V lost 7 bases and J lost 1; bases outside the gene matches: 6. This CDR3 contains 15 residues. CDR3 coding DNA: TGCGCCAGCTCCAGGGGGCCAAGGAACACCGGGGAGCTGTTTTTT. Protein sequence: CASSRGPRNTGELFF.

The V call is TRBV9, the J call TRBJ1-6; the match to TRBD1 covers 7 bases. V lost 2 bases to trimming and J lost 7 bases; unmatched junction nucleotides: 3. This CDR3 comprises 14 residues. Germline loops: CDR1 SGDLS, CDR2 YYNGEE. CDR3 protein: CASSVGQLNSPLHF. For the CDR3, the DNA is TGTGCCAGCAGCGTGGGACAGTTGAATTCACCCCTCCACTTT.

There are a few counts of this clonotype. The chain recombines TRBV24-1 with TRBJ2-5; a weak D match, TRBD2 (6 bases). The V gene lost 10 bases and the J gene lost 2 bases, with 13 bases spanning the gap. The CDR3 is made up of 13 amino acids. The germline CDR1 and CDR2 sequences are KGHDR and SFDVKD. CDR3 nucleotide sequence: TGTGCCACAACTGATGGGGGGCAAGAGACCCAGTACTTC. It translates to CATTDGGQETQYF.

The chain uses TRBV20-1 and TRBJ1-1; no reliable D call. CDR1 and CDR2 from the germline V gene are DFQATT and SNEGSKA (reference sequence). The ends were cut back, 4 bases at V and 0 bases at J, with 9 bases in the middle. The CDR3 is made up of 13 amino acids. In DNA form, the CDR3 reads TGCAGTGCTATCTCTAGATTGAACACTGAAGCTTTCTTT. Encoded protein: CSAISRLNTEAFF.

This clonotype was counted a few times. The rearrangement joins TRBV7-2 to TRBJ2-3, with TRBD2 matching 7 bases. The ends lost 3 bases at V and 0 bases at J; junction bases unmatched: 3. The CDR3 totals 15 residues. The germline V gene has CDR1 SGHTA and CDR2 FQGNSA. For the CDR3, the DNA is TGTGCCAGCAGCTTCTTCGGGGGGAGCACAGATACGCAGTATTTT. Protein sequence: CASSFFGGSTDTQYF.

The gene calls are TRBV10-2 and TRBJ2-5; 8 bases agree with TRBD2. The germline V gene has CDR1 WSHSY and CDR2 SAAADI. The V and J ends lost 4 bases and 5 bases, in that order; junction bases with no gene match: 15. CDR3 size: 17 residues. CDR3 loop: CASSARQPGGPGETQYF. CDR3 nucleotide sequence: TGCGCCAGCAGTGCCCGACAACCGGGAGGGCCGGGGGAGACCCAGTACTTC.

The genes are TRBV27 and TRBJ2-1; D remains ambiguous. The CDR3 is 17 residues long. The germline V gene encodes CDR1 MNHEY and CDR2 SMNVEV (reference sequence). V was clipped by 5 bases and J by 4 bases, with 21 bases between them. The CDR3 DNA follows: TGTGCCAGCAGTCCCCTGGGATCGATTGTGGTGTACAATGAGCAGTTCTTC. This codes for CASSPLGSIVVYNEQFF.

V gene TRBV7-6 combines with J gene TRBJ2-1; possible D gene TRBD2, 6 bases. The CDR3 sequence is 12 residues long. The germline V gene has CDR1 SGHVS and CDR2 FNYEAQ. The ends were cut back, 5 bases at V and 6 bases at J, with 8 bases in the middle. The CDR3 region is CASSMTSNEQFF. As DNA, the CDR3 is TGTGCCAGCAGCATGACTAGCAATGAGCAGTTCTTC.

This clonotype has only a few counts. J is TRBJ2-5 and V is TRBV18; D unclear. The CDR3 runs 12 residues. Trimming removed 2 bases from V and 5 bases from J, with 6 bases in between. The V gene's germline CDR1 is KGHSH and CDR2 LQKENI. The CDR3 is CASSPTSETQYF. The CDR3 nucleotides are TGTGCCAGCTCACCAACTTCTGAGACCCAGTACTTC.

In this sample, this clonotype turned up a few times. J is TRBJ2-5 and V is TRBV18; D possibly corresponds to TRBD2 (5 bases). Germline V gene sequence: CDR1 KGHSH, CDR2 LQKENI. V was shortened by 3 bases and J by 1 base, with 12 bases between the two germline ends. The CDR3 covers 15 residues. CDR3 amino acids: CASSPHSDFQETQYF. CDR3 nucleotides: TGTGCCAGCTCACCCCATTCGGACTTCCAAGAGACCCAGTACTTC.

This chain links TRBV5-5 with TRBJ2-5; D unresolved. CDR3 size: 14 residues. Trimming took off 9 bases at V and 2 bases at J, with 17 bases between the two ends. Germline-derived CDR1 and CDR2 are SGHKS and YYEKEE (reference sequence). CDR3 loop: CATSGTGHQETQYF. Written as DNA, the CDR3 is TGTGCCACCTCCGGCACCGGTCATCAAGAGACCCAGTACTTC.

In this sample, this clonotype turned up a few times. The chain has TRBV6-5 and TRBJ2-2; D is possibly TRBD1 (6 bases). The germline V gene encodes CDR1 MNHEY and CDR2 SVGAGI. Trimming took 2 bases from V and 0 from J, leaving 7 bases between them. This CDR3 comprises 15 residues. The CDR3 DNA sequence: TGTGCCAGCAGTTACAGGACAGCGAACACCGGGGAGCTGTTTTTT. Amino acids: CASSYRTANTGELFF.

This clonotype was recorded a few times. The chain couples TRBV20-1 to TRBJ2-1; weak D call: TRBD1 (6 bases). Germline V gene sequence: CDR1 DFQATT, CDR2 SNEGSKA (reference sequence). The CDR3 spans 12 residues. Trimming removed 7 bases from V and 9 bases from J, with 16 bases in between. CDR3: CSEGVGVSEQFF. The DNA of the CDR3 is TGCAGTGAGGGGGTTGGGGTCAGTGAGCAGTTCTTC.

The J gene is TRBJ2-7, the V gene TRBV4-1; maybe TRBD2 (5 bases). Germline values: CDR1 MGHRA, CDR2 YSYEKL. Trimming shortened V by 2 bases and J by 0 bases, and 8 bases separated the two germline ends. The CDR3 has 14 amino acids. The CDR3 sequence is CASSQLAFSYEQYF. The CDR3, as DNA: TGCGCCAGCAGCCAATTAGCGTTCTCCTACGAGCAGTACTTC.

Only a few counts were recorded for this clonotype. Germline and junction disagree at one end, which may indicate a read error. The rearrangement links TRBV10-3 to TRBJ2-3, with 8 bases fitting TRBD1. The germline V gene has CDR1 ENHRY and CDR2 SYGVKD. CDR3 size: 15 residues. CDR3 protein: CAISDYRGSTDTQYF. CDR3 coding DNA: TGCGCCATCAGTGATTACAGGGGGAGCACAGATACGCAGTATTTT.

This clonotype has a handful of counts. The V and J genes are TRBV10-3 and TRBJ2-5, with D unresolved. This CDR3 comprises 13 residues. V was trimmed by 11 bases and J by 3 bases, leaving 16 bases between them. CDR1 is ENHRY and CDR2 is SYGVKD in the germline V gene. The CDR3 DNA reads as TGTGCCTCCAGAGTGCACGCGGAAGAGACCCAGTACTTC. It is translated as CASRVHAEETQYF.

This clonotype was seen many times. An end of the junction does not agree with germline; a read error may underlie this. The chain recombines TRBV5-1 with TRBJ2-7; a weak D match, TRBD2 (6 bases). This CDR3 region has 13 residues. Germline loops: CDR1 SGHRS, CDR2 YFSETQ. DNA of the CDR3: TGTGCCAGCAGCTTGGGCGGGACCTACGAGCAGTACTTC. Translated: CASSLGGTYEQYF.

The CDR3 bases are TGTGCCAGCAGTACCCGGTGGGGGGCGGAGAGCTACACCTTC. This encodes CASSTRWGAESYTF. The chain carries TRBV5-5 and TRBJ1-2; a weak D match, TRBD1 (6 bases). V was clipped by 5 bases and J by 9 bases, with 20 bases between them. The CDR3 is 14 residues long. Germline V gives CDR1 SGHKS, CDR2 YYEKEE (reference sequence). The full variable domain, its missing parts supplied by reference TRBV5-5 and TRBJ1-2, is DAGVTQSPTHLIKTRGQQVTLRCSPISGHKSVSWYQQVLGQGPQFIFQYYEKEERGRGNFPDRFSARQFPNYSSELNVNALLLGDSALYLCASSTRWGAESYTFGSGTRLTVV.

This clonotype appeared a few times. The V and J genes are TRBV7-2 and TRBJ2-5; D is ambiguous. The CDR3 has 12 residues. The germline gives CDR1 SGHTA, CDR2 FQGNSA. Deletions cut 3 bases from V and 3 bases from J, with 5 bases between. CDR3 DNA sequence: TGTGCCAGCAGCTTGCGGAAAGAGACCCAGTACTTC. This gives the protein CASSLRKETQYF.

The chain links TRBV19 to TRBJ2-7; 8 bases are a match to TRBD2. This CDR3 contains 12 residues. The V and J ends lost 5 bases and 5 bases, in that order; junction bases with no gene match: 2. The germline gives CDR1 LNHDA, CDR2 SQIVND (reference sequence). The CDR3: CASSWRGDEQYF. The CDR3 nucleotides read TGTGCCAGTAGTTGGCGGGGGGACGAGCAGTACTTC.